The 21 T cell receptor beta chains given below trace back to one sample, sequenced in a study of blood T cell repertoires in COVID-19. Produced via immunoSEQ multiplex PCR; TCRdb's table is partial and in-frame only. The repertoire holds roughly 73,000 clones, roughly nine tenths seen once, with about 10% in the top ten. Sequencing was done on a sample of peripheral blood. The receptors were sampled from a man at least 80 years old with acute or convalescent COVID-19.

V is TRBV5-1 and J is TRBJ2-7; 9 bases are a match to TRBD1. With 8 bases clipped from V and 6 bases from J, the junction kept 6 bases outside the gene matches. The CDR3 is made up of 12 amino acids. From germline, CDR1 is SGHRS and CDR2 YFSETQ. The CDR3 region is CARGDRAAEQYF. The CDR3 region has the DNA TGCGCCAGGGGGGACAGGGCTGCCGAGCAGTACTTC.

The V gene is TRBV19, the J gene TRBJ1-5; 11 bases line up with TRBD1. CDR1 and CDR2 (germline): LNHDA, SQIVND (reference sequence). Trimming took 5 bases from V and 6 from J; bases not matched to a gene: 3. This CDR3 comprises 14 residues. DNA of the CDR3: TGTGCCAGTAGTTTGGGGACAGGGGGTCAGCCCCAGCATTTT. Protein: CASSLGTGGQPQHF.

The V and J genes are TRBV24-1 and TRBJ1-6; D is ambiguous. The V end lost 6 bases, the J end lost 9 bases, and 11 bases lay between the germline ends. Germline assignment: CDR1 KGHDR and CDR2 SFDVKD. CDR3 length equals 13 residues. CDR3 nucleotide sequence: TGTGCCACCAGTTATCCCGGAGGTTCACCCCTCCACTTT. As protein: CATSYPGGSPLHF.

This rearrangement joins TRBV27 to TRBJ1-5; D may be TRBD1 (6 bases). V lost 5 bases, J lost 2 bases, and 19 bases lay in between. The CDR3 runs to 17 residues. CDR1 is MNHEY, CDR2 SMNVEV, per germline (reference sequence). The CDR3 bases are TGTGCCAGCAGTGGGGGCTCAGTCGGCCGAGGCAATCAGCCCCAGCATTTT. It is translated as CASSGGSVGRGNQPQHF.

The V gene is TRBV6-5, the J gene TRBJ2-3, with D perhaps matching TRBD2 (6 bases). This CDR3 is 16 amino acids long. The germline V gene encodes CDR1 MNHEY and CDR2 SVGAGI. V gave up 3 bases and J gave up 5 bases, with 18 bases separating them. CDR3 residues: CASSYSGTQEGDTQYF. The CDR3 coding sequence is TGTGCCAGCAGTTATTCCGGGACTCAGGAAGGAGATACGCAGTATTTT.

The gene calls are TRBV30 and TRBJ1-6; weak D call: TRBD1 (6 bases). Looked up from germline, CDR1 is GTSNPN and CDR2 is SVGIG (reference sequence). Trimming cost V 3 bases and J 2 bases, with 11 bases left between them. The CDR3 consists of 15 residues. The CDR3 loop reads CAWSRAGAYNSPLHF. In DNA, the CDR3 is TGTGCCTGGAGCAGGGCAGGGGCCTATAATTCACCCCTCCACTTT.

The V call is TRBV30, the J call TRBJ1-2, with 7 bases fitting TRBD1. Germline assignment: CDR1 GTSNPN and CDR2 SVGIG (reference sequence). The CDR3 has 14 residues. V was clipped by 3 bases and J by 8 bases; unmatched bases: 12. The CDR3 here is CAWSVTRTGTGYTF. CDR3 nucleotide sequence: TGTGCCTGGAGCGTGACTAGGACAGGCACAGGCTACACCTTC.

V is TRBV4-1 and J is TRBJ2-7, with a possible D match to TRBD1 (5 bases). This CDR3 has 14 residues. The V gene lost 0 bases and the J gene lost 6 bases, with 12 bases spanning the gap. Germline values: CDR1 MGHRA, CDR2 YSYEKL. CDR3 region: CASSQEAGLSEQYF. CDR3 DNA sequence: TGCGCCAGCAGCCAAGAAGCAGGGTTGAGCGAGCAGTACTTC.

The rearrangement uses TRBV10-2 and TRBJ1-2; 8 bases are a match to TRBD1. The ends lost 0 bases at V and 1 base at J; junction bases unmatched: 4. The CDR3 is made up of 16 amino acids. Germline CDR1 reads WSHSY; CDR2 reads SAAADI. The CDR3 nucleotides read TGCGCCAGCAGTGAGTCGAGGACAGGGATTAACTATGGCTACACCTTC. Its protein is CASSESRTGINYGYTF.

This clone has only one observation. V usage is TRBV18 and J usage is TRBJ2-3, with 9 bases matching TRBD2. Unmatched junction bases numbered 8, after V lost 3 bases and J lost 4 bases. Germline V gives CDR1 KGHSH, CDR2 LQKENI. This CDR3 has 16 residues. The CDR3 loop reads CASSPDRSGSSDTQYF. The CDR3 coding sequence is TGTGCCAGCTCACCGGACCGTAGCGGGAGCTCAGATACGCAGTATTTT.

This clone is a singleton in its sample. The DNA of the CDR3 is TGTGCCAGCTCACCATCAGGGGATACGCAGTATTTT. Protein sequence: CASSPSGDTQYF. The V call is TRBV18, the J call TRBJ2-3; D is perhaps TRBD1 (5 bases). The V end lost 2 bases, the J end lost 6 bases, and 6 bases lay between the germline ends. This CDR3 has 12 residues. Germline lookup yields CDR1 KGHSH and CDR2 LQKENI.

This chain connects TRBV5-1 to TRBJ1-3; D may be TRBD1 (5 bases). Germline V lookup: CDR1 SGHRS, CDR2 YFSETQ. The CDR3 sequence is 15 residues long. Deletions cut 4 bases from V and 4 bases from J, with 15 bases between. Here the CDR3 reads CASSPQQGSGNTIYF. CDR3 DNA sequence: TGCGCCAGCAGCCCCCAGCAGGGTTCAGGAAACACCATATATTTT.

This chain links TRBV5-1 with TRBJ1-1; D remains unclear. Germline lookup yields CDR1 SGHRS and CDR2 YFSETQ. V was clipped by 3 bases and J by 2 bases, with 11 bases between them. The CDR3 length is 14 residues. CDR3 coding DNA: TGCGCCAGCAGCTCCTCCCCAGGAAACACTGAAGCTTTCTTT. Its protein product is CASSSSPGNTEAFF.

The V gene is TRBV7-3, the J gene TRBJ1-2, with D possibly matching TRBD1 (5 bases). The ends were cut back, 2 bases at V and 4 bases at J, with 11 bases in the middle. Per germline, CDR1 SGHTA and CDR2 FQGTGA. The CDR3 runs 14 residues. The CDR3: CASSLEPGFYGYTF. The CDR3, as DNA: TGTGCCAGCAGCTTAGAGCCAGGGTTCTATGGCTACACCTTC.

The DNA of the CDR3 is TGCGCCAGCAGCGTAGGGACAGGGGGCAGGAAGAACACTGAAGCTTTCTTT. This gives the protein CASSVGTGGRKNTEAFF. This chain connects TRBV5-1 to TRBJ1-1; the match to TRBD1 covers 12 bases. The CDR3 is 17 amino acids. The V segment lost 4 bases and the J segment 1 base; nucleotides outside the gene matches: 8. Germline V lookup: CDR1 SGHRS, CDR2 YFSETQ.

CDR3 sequence: CASRGQLSQETQYF. The DNA for the CDR3 is TGTGCCAGCAGGGGACAGCTCAGTCAAGAGACCCAGTACTTC. V usage is TRBV5-6 and J usage is TRBJ2-5; 7 bases align to TRBD1. Germline CDR1 SGHDT, CDR2 YYEEEE. The CDR3 loop spans 14 amino acids. V shed 5 bases, J shed 2 bases, and the junction held 6 bases outside the gene matches. Combining the CDR3 with reference TRBV5-6 and TRBJ2-5 gives the whole variable domain DAGVTQSPTHLIKTRGQQVTLRCSPKSGHDTVSWYQQALGQGPQFIFQYYEEEERQRGNFPDRFSGHQFPNYSSELNVNALLLGDSALYLCASRGQLSQETQYFGPGTRLLVL.

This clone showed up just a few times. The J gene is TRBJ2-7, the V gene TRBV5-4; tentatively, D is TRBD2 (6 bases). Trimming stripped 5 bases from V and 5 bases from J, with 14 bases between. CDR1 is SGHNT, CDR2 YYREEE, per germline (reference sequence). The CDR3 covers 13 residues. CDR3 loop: CASSSEEGNEQYF. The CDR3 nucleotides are TGTGCCAGCAGTTCCGAGGAGGGTAACGAGCAGTACTTC.

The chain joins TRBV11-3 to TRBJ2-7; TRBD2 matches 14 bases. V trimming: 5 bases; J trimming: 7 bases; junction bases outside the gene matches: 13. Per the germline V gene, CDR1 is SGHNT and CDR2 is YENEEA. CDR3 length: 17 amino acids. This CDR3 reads CASSQSGLAGGPKEQYF. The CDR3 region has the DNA TGTGCCAGCAGCCAATCCGGACTAGCGGGAGGTCCGAAAGAGCAGTACTTC.

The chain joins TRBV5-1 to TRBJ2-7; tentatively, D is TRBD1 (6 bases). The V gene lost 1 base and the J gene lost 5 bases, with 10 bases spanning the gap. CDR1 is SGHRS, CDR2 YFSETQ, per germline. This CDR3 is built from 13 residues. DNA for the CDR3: TGCGCCAGCAGCTTGTTCGCAGGGGACGAGCAGTACTTC. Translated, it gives CASSLFAGDEQYF.

CDR3 in amino acids: CAWRTDYGPYNEQFF. CDR3 nucleotide sequence: TGTGCCTGGAGGACGGACTACGGGCCCTACAATGAGCAGTTCTTC. The V and J genes are TRBV30 and TRBJ2-1, with D perhaps matching TRBD2 (6 bases). Germline values: CDR1 GTSNPN, CDR2 SVGIG (reference sequence). The CDR3 is made up of 15 amino acids. V lost 3 bases to trimming and J lost 2 bases, with 14 bases between them.

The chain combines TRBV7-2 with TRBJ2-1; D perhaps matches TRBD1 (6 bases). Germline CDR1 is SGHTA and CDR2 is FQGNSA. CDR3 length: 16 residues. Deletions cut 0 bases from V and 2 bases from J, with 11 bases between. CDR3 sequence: CASSLAGAGAYNEQFF. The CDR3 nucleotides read TGTGCCAGCAGCTTAGCGGGGGCAGGGGCCTACAATGAGCAGTTCTTC.